This is a list of T cell receptor beta chains from one sample in a study of T cell responses to AZD1222 COVID-19 vaccine. The protocol was immunoSEQ multiplex PCR, while the TCRdb copy is restricted to in-frame clones and leaves out a portion. The sample gives about 120,000 clones, approximately 90% of which show up once; 11% to 15% is in the top ten. Sample: peripheral blood, taken on day 0 of AZD1222 vaccination. Receptors originate from an adult in good health. CDR3s include the opening cysteine and the closing phenylalanine or tryptophan. The D gene is left open where the match is weak. The listing skips clone size in some rows; elsewhere it reads once, few, many or a size class.

D gene: TRBD1; clone size: NA; V gene: TRBV20-1; J gene: TRBJ2-3; CDR3 protein: CSASTGVREYF; CDR3 DNA: TGCAGCGCTTCAACAGGGGTGCGGGAGTATTTT
D gene: TRBD1; clone size: NA; V gene: TRBV28; J gene: TRBJ1-5; CDR3 protein: CASSLTAGQDSNQPQHF; CDR3 DNA: TGTGCCAGCAGTTTAACAGCGGGACAGGATAGCAATCAGCCCCAGCATTTT
D gene: NA; clone size: NA; V gene: TRBV18; J gene: TRBJ1-3; CDR3 protein: CASSPGLGNTIYF; CDR3 DNA: TGTGCCAGCTCACCGGGGCTGGGAAACACCATATATTTT
D gene: NA; clone size: NA; V gene: TRBV4-3; J gene: TRBJ2-3; CDR3 protein: CASSQGRVGTDTQYF; CDR3 DNA: TGCGCCAGCAGCCAAGGGCGGGTTGGGACAGATACGCAGTATTTT
D gene: NA; clone size: NA; V gene: TRBV12-3/TRBV12-4; J gene: TRBJ2-1; CDR3 protein: CASSLSNEQFF; CDR3 DNA: TGTGCCAGCAGTTTAAGTAATGAGCAGTTCTTC
D gene: NA; clone size: once; V gene: TRBV18; J gene: TRBJ1-1; CDR3 protein: CASSPYRVLPEAFF; CDR3 DNA: TGTGCCAGCTCACCCTACAGGGTTCTCCCTGAAGCTTTCTTT
D gene: TRBD2; clone size: NA; V gene: TRBV29-1; J gene: TRBJ2-3; CDR3 protein: CSFPGGAATDTQYF; CDR3 DNA: TGCAGCTTCCCGGGAGGGGCCGCGACAGATACGCAGTATTTT
D gene: NA; clone size: NA; V gene: TRBV6-1; J gene: TRBJ1-1; CDR3 protein: CASSDPTQNTEAFF; CDR3 DNA: TGTGCCAGCAGTGATCCAACACAGAACACTGAAGCTTTCTTT
D gene: NA; clone size: NA; V gene: TRBV15; J gene: TRBJ1-1; CDR3 protein: CATSREMGTEAFF; CDR3 DNA: TGTGCCACCAGCAGGGAAATGGGAACTGAAGCTTTCTTT
D gene: NA; clone size: NA; V gene: TRBV10-3; J gene: TRBJ1-2; CDR3 protein: CAISEQEGDGYTF; CDR3 DNA: TGTGCCATCAGTGAGCAGGAAGGGGATGGCTACACCTTC
D gene: TRBD1; clone size: NA; V gene: TRBV2; J gene: TRBJ1-3; CDR3 protein: CASSHLGTVVGNTIYF; CDR3 DNA: TGTGCCAGCAGTCATCTAGGGACAGTCGTTGGAAACACCATATATTTT
D gene: NA; clone size: NA; V gene: TRBV2; J gene: TRBJ1-4; CDR3 protein: CASKSPNEKLFF; CDR3 DNA: TGTGCCAGCAAAAGTCCTAATGAAAAACTGTTTTTT
D gene: TRBD2; clone size: NA; V gene: TRBV11-2; J gene: TRBJ2-7; CDR3 protein: CASSFSGGTYEQYF; CDR3 DNA: TGTGCCAGCAGCTTTAGCGGGGGGACCTACGAGCAGTACTTC
D gene: NA; clone size: NA; V gene: TRBV10-3; J gene: TRBJ1-4; CDR3 protein: CAISESLEKLFF; CDR3 DNA: TGTGCCATCAGTGAGTCATTGGAAAAACTGTTTTTT
D gene: TRBD2; clone size: NA; V gene: TRBV7-2; J gene: TRBJ2-3; CDR3 protein: CASSYLSGGRTDTQYF; CDR3 DNA: TGTGCCAGCAGCTACCTTAGCGGGGGGCGAACAGATACGCAGTATTTT
D gene: NA; clone size: NA; V gene: TRBV5-1; J gene: TRBJ2-5; CDR3 protein: CASSFSDRLETQYF; CDR3 DNA: TGCGCCAGCAGCTTCTCGGACCGCCTAGAGACCCAGTACTTC
D gene: TRBD2; clone size: NA; V gene: TRBV5-6; J gene: TRBJ2-3; CDR3 protein: CASSLRSGADTQYF; CDR3 DNA: TGTGCCAGCAGCTTGCGGAGCGGGGCGGATACGCAGTATTTT
D gene: NA; clone size: NA; V gene: TRBV7-8; J gene: TRBJ1-1; CDR3 protein: CASSLGGPWTEAFF; CDR3 DNA: TGTGCCAGCAGCTTAGGAGGTCCGTGGACTGAAGCTTTCTTT
D gene: NA; clone size: NA; V gene: TRBV6-5; J gene: TRBJ2-7; CDR3 protein: CASSYSPQAYEQYF; CDR3 DNA: TGTGCCAGCAGTTACTCCCCACAGGCCTACGAGCAGTACTTC
D gene: TRBD2; clone size: NA; V gene: TRBV6-6; J gene: TRBJ2-1; CDR3 protein: CASRRLAGGTEQFF; CDR3 DNA: TGTGCCAGCAGACGACTAGCGGGGGGGACTGAGCAGTTCTTC
D gene: NA; clone size: NA; V gene: TRBV9; J gene: TRBJ1-2; CDR3 protein: CASSGRQGRGGYTF; CDR3 DNA: TGTGCCAGCAGCGGCAGGCAGGGTAGGGGTGGCTACACCTTC
D gene: NA; clone size: NA; V gene: TRBV27; J gene: TRBJ2-1; CDR3 protein: CASSFRLWYNEQFF; CDR3 DNA: TGTGCCAGCAGTTTCAGGCTCTGGTACAATGAGCAGTTCTTC
D gene: TRBD1; clone size: NA; V gene: TRBV14; J gene: TRBJ1-2; CDR3 protein: CASSQGTGPGYYGYTF; CDR3 DNA: TGTGCCAGCAGCCAAGGGACAGGGCCTGGTTACTATGGCTACACCTTC
D gene: NA; clone size: NA; V gene: TRBV3-1/TRBV3-2; J gene: TRBJ1-6; CDR3 protein: CASSLQGEGSPLHF; CDR3 DNA: TGTGCCAGCAGTCTACAGGGAGAAGGATCACCCCTCCACTTT
D gene: TRBD1; clone size: NA; V gene: TRBV7-2; J gene: TRBJ1-2; CDR3 protein: CASTESWTGGKDGYTF; CDR3 DNA: TGTGCCAGCACCGAGTCATGGACAGGAGGAAAGGATGGCTACACCTTC
D gene: TRBD1; clone size: once; V gene: TRBV4-1; J gene: TRBJ1-1; CDR3 protein: CASSHDRDSMNTEAFF; CDR3 DNA: TGCGCCAGCAGCCATGATCGGGACAGTATGAACACTGAAGCTTTCTTT
D gene: TRBD2; clone size: NA; V gene: TRBV5-6; J gene: TRBJ2-7; CDR3 protein: CASSWYLRGKLSYEQYF; CDR3 DNA: TGTGCCAGCAGCTGGTATTTGCGGGGGAAGCTCTCCTACGAGCAGTACTTC
D gene: NA; clone size: NA; V gene: TRBV12-5; J gene: TRBJ1-6; CDR3 protein: CASVQQGAGRNSPLHF; CDR3 DNA: TGTGCTAGTGTCCAACAGGGAGCGGGAAGGAATTCACCCCTCCACTTT
D gene: NA; clone size: NA; V gene: TRBV19; J gene: TRBJ1-5; CDR3 protein: CASSIERADRQPQHF; CDR3 DNA: TGTGCCAGTAGTATAGAAAGGGCAGATCGCCAGCCCCAGCATTTT
D gene: NA; clone size: many; V gene: TRBV5-4; J gene: TRBJ1-3; CDR3 protein: CASSLAPGLGGNTIYF; CDR3 DNA: TGTGCCAGCAGCTTGGCGCCGGGGTTGGGGGGAAACACCATATATTTT
D gene: TRBD1; clone size: NA; V gene: TRBV7-8; J gene: TRBJ2-3; CDR3 protein: CASSFLLGQGFDTQYF; CDR3 DNA: TGTGCCAGCAGCTTCCTTCTAGGACAGGGTTTCGATACGCAGTATTTT
D gene: TRBD1; clone size: NA; V gene: TRBV9; J gene: TRBJ1-1; CDR3 protein: CASSPWTGSNTEAFF; CDR3 DNA: TGTGCCAGCAGCCCATGGACAGGGTCGAACACTGAAGCTTTCTTT
D gene: NA; clone size: NA; V gene: TRBV6-5; J gene: TRBJ1-4; CDR3 protein: CASSSRELSGEKLFF; CDR3 DNA: TGTGCCAGCAGTTCCCGGGAACTCAGCGGGGAAAAACTGTTTTTT
D gene: NA; clone size: NA; V gene: TRBV27; J gene: TRBJ1-5; CDR3 protein: CASSPGTENQPQHF; CDR3 DNA: TGTGCCAGCAGTCCAGGGACGGAGAATCAGCCCCAGCATTTT
D gene: TRBD2; clone size: many; V gene: TRBV28; J gene: TRBJ2-3; CDR3 protein: CASSTHRASGRLTDTQYF; CDR3 DNA: TGTGCCAGCAGTACCCACCGGGCTAGCGGGAGGTTGACAGATACGCAGTATTTT
D gene: NA; clone size: NA; V gene: TRBV10-1; J gene: TRBJ2-5; CDR3 protein: CASSDPLTETQYF; CDR3 DNA: TGCGCCAGCAGTGACCCACTAACGGAGACCCAGTACTTC
D gene: NA; clone size: few; V gene: TRBV11-2; J gene: TRBJ1-4; CDR3 protein: CASSLDEKLFF; CDR3 DNA: TGTGCCAGCAGCTTGGACGAAAAACTGTTTTTT
D gene: NA; clone size: once; V gene: TRBV5-1; J gene: TRBJ2-3; CDR3 protein: CASSLPRGAGGTDTQYF; CDR3 DNA: TGCGCCAGCAGCTTGCCACGGGGGGCTGGGGGAACAGATACGCAGTATTTT
D gene: NA; clone size: NA; V gene: TRBV5-1; J gene: TRBJ1-3; CDR3 protein: CASSLALGGADGNTIYF; CDR3 DNA: TGCGCCAGCAGCTTGGCTTTAGGGGGAGCTGACGGAAACACCATATATTTT
D gene: TRBD1; clone size: NA; V gene: TRBV6-5; J gene: TRBJ1-2; CDR3 protein: CASRGTGRAMEDTF; CDR3 DNA: TGTGCCAGCAGGGGGACAGGGCGGGCTATGGAGGACACCTTC
D gene: NA; clone size: NA; V gene: TRBV28; J gene: TRBJ1-6; CDR3 protein: CASYSTDNSPLHF; CDR3 DNA: TGTGCCAGTTACTCGACAGATAATTCACCCCTCCACTTT
D gene: NA; clone size: NA; V gene: TRBV11-2; J gene: TRBJ2-5; CDR3 protein: CASSLAAGTGETQYF; CDR3 DNA: TGTGCCAGCAGCTTAGCCGCGGGGACGGGAGAGACCCAGTACTTC